The next 32 T cell receptor beta chains were all read from a single sample in a study of T cells in Graves' hyperthyroidism and ophthalmopathy. RNA transcripts served as the template for amplifying TCR beta CDR3 regions. The TCR CDR3 first-round RT-PCR relied on the HTBI primer set. One entry per CDR3 protein, called by TCRdb with MiXCR from the multiplex PCR reads. The sample records hundreds of thousands of distinct CDR3 sequences, roughly 24% being singletons. Sequenced input: blood. All receptors derive from a woman between 25 and 40 years old with Graves' ophthalmopathy.

This clonotype was recorded many times. In DNA, the CDR3 is TGTGCCAGCAGTTTATGGGGCGGCGGCCAACAAGAGACCCAGTACTTC. This translates into CASSLWGGGQQETQYF. This sequence joins TRBV28 and TRBJ2-5; no clear D. V lost 0 bases and J lost 2, with 13 bases in between. CDR1 and CDR2 from the germline V gene are MDHEN and SYDVKM. The CDR3 sequence is 16 residues long. The whole variable domain, remainder taken from reference TRBV28 and TRBJ2-5, is DVKVTQSSRYLVKRTGEKVFLECVQDMDHENMFWYRQDPGLGLRLIYFSYDVKMKEKGDIPEGYSVSREKKERFSLILESASTNQTSMYLCASSLWGGGQQETQYFGPGTRLLVL.

This clonotype was picked up many times. The chain is built from TRBV20-1 and TRBJ2-5; either TRBD1 or TRBD2 may supply D (6 bases each). Trimming pared 0 bases from V and 5 bases from J, leaving 16 bases between. The CDR3 runs 15 residues. Germline V lookup: CDR1 DFQATT, CDR2 SNEGSKA (reference sequence). CDR3 in amino acids: CSARDNREVKETQYF. CDR3 DNA sequence: TGCAGTGCTAGAGATAACAGGGAGGTGAAGGAGACCCAGTACTTC.

This clonotype was counted many times. V gene TRBV5-1 combines with J gene TRBJ1-1; unclear D gene. The CDR3 runs to 13 residues. V was trimmed by 6 bases and J by 0 bases, leaving 9 bases between them. Germline CDR1 is SGHRS and CDR2 is YFSETQ. Written as DNA, the CDR3 is TGCGCCAGCAAGGTGGGAATGAACACTGAAGCTTTCTTT. This sequence encodes CASKVGMNTEAFF.

This clonotype was detected only a few times. The chain joins TRBV20-1 to TRBJ1-6; 8 bases map to TRBD1. From germline, CDR1 is DFQATT and CDR2 SNEGSKA (reference sequence). The CDR3 totals 14 residues. V gave up 7 bases and J gave up 9 bases; unmatched junction bases: 11. The CDR3 DNA reads TGCAGTGTACTGCTCGGGACAGGTAGTTCACCCCTCCACTTT. Its translation: CSVLLGTGSSPLHF.

This clonotype was detected many times. The chain joins TRBV11-2 to TRBJ1-1, with unresolved D. This CDR3 region has 18 residues. Germline lookup yields CDR1 SGHAT and CDR2 FQNNGV. The V gene lost 6 bases and the J gene lost 0 bases, with 23 bases spanning the gap. CDR3 protein: CASRHDLLRYRMNTEAFF. CDR3 nucleotide sequence: TGTGCCAGCAGACACGACTTACTAAGGTATCGGATGAACACTGAAGCTTTCTTT.

The rearrangement uses TRBV6-2 or TRBV6-3 and TRBJ2-2; D possibly uses TRBD1 or TRBD2 (6 bases each). This CDR3 comprises 18 residues. V was cut by 5 bases and J by 0 bases, with 19 bases left in between. Per the germline V gene, CDR1 is MNHEY and CDR2 is SVGEGT. CDR3 in DNA: TGTGCCAGCAGTCCCTATAAAGGGGGGACCGCGAACACCGGGGAGCTGTTTTTT. It is translated as CASSPYKGGTANTGELFF.

This clonotype showed up many times. The rearrangement links TRBV9 to TRBJ2-5, with 9 bases that match TRBD2. The CDR3 runs 15 residues. Germline CDR1 reads SGDLS; CDR2 reads YYNGEE. V trimming: 2 bases; J trimming: 6 bases; junction bases outside the gene matches: 8. The CDR3 here is CASSVLAGEAQTQYF. CDR3 nucleotide sequence: TGTGCCAGCAGCGTTTTAGCGGGGGAGGCGCAGACCCAGTACTTC.

This clonotype was seen many times. CDR3 DNA sequence: TGTGCCAGCAGTCCATGGACAGCCTACTCCAGCTCCTACGAGCAGTACTTC. Encoded protein: CASSPWTAYSSSYEQYF. The chain combines TRBV27 with TRBJ2-7, with D possibly being TRBD1 (6 bases). This CDR3 contains 17 residues. V shed 5 bases and J shed 0 bases, with 20 bases lying between them. The V gene's germline CDR1 is MNHEY and CDR2 SMNVEV (reference sequence).

V gene TRBV7-2 combines with J gene TRBJ2-7; D is uncertain. The CDR3 is 15 amino acids. Germline lookup yields CDR1 SGHTA and CDR2 FQGNSA. V was trimmed by 2 bases and J by 0 bases, leaving 11 bases between them. The CDR3 DNA follows: TGTGCCAGCAGCTTAAACTTATACTCCTCCTACGAGCAGTACTTC. It yields the protein CASSLNLYSSYEQYF.

J is TRBJ1-1 and V is TRBV6-5; a weak D match, TRBD1 (6 bases). The germline CDR1 and CDR2 sequences are MNHEY and SVGAGI. Trimming took off 4 bases at V and 2 bases at J, with 14 bases between the two ends. The CDR3 has 15 residues. The DNA for the CDR3 is TGTGCCAGCAGTTTAACAGAGGGGGGAAACACTGAAGCTTTCTTT. Translating gives CASSLTEGGNTEAFF.

Ten or more counts support this clonotype. V usage is TRBV5-1 and J usage is TRBJ1-1, with a weak D call TRBD1 (6 bases). V was trimmed by 4 bases and J by 3 bases, leaving 10 bases between them. Germline assignment: CDR1 SGHRS and CDR2 YFSETQ. This CDR3 has 13 amino acids. The CDR3 nucleotides are TGCGCCAGCAGCGGGACACTTGACACTGAAGCTTTCTTT. Protein sequence: CASSGTLDTEAFF.

This sequence joins TRBV11-3 and TRBJ2-5; D may be TRBD2 (5 bases). Germline V gene lookup returns CDR1 SGHNT and CDR2 YENEEA. The V and J ends lost 3 bases and 4 bases respectively, with 12 bases between them. This CDR3 spans 14 amino acids. CDR3: CASSFPFEGETQYF. CDR3 DNA: TGTGCCAGCAGCTTTCCGTTCGAGGGAGAGACCCAGTACTTC. The variable domain in full, completed from reference TRBV11-3 and TRBJ2-5, reads EAGVVQSPRYKIIEKKQPVAFWCNPISGHNTLYWYLQNLGQGPELLIRYENEEAVDDSQLPKDRFSAERLKGVDSTLKIQPAELGDSAVYLCASSFPFEGETQYFGPGTRLLVL.

This clonotype has only a few counts. This chain joins TRBV15 and TRBJ1-2; 7 nucleotides line up with TRBD1. Germline CDR1 LNHNV, CDR2 YYDKDF (reference sequence). V lost 5 bases and J lost 8; bases outside the gene matches: 8. CDR3 length: 13 residues. The CDR3 is CATSFDRVDGYTF. Here the CDR3 DNA reads TGTGCCACCAGCTTCGACAGGGTGGACGGCTACACCTTC. The complete variable domain, with remaining parts taken from reference TRBV15 and TRBJ1-2, reads DAMVIQNPRYQVTQFGKPVTLSCSQTLNHNVMYWYQQKSSQAPKLLFHYYDKDFNNEADTPDNFQSRRPNTSFCFLDIRSPGLGDTAMYLCATSFDRVDGYTFGSGTRLTVV.

Concerning this clonotype: Lacking the conserved final phenylalanine or tryptophan, this CDR3 likely reflects a read error. The gene calls are TRBV6-5 and TRBJ2-7; 8 bases are shared with TRBD1. The CDR3 loop spans 15 amino acids. CDR1 and CDR2 from the germline V gene are MNHEY and SVGAGI. V lost 0 bases and J lost 3; bases outside the gene matches: 4. CDR3 bases: TGTGCCAGCAGTTACTCGAGAGGACAGGGCTACGAGCAGTACTAC. It codes for CASSYSRGQGYEQYY.

The genes are TRBV6-2 or TRBV6-3 and TRBJ2-7; 12 bases are a match to TRBD2. J lost 5 bases, V lost 5 bases, and 4 bases had no gene match. Per the germline V gene, CDR1 is MNHEY and CDR2 is SVGEGT. CDR3 length: 14 residues. The CDR3 spells CASSRGLAGNEQYF. The CDR3 coding sequence is TGTGCCAGCAGTAGAGGACTAGCGGGGAACGAGCAGTACTTC.

J is TRBJ1-2 and V is TRBV4-1; tentatively, D is TRBD1 (6 bases). The CDR3 runs 15 residues. V lost 2 bases, J lost 3 bases, and 13 bases lay in between. Germline-derived CDR1 and CDR2 are MGHRA and YSYEKL. The CDR3 DNA sequence: TGCGCCAGCAGCCAACCCCGGGGGCGGTACTATGGCTACACCTTC. Its translation is CASSQPRGRYYGYTF.

The chain recombines TRBV6-1 with TRBJ2-7; D not resolved. Trimming cost V 8 bases and J 0 bases, with 14 bases left between them. This CDR3 has 14 amino acids. Germline values: CDR1 MNHNS, CDR2 SASEGT. The CDR3 protein is CASGLYSSSYEQYF. CDR3 sequence (DNA): TGTGCCAGCGGGTTATACAGCAGCTCCTACGAGCAGTACTTC.

This sequence joins TRBV11-2 and TRBJ1-1, with TRBD1 as a possible D gene (6 bases). There are 16 residues in the CDR3. CDR1 and CDR2 (germline): SGHAT, FQNNGV. Trimming pared 0 bases from V and 1 base from J, leaving 12 bases between. CDR3 sequence (DNA): TGTGCCAGCAGCTTAGATCCCGGGGGCCGGAACACTGAAGCTTTCTTT. Protein product: CASSLDPGGRNTEAFF.

The rearrangement links TRBV6-1 to TRBJ1-1; tentatively, D is TRBD1 (5 bases). Trimming cost V 6 bases and J 4 bases, with 15 bases left between them. Germline-derived CDR1 and CDR2 are MNHNS and SASEGT. The CDR3 totals 14 residues. The CDR3: CASRGGAVATEAFF. The CDR3 DNA sequence: TGTGCCAGCAGGGGTGGGGCCGTTGCCACTGAAGCTTTCTTT.

This clonotype was detected only a few times. The CDR3 nucleotides are TGTGCCAGCAGTTCCGCCCGACAGGGGGGCTACACCGGGGAGCTGTTTTTT. Amino acids: CASSSARQGGYTGELFF. The gene calls are TRBV27 and TRBJ2-2; 9 bases are a match to TRBD1. V gave up 4 bases and J gave up 3 bases; unmatched junction bases: 9. The germline V gene has CDR1 MNHEY and CDR2 SMNVEV (reference sequence). The CDR3 runs 17 residues.

This clonotype was counted only a few times. The V gene is TRBV6-2 or TRBV6-3, the J gene TRBJ2-5; 10 bases map to TRBD2. Germline V CDR1 and CDR2: MNHEY, SVGEGT. The CDR3 has 16 amino acids. Losses at the gene ends were 7 bases for V and 1 base for J; bases not matched to a gene: 9. CDR3 in amino acids: CASIKGLAAFQETQYF. DNA for the CDR3: TGTGCCAGCATTAAAGGACTAGCGGCATTCCAAGAGACCCAGTACTTC.

This clonotype was seen just once. J is TRBJ1-1 and V is TRBV6-5; D remains unclear. CDR1 MNHEY and CDR2 SVGAGI come from the germline V gene. This CDR3 comprises 12 residues. V was trimmed by 0 bases and J by 9 bases, leaving 8 bases between them. CDR3 amino acids: CASSYSGGKAFF. DNA of the CDR3: TGTGCCAGCAGTTACTCGGGAGGTAAAGCTTTCTTT.

This clonotype has ten or more counts. The rearrangement uses TRBV6-5 and TRBJ2-7, with 10 bases matching TRBD2. V shed 5 bases and J 9 bases; nucleotides not matched to a gene: 4. The CDR3 is 12 amino acids. Germline loops: CDR1 MNHEY, CDR2 SVGAGI. CDR3 amino acids: CASSPPSGGQYF. CDR3 nucleotide sequence: TGTGCCAGCAGTCCTCCTAGCGGGGGGCAGTACTTC.

Only a few counts were recorded for this clonotype. The chain couples TRBV7-8 to TRBJ1-6; D remains unclear. The CDR3 has 14 residues. Germline loops: CDR1 SGHVS, CDR2 FQNEAQ. V lost 0 bases, J lost 6 bases, and 6 bases lay in between. This CDR3 reads CASSLAGFNSPLHF. Written as DNA, the CDR3 is TGTGCCAGCAGCTTAGCTGGGTTTAATTCACCCCTCCACTTT.

The V and J genes are TRBV19 and TRBJ1-1, with a tentative D call TRBD1 (5 bases). There are 16 residues in the CDR3. V shed 1 base and J shed 0 bases, with 12 bases lying between them. Germline V gene sequence: CDR1 LNHDA, CDR2 SQIVND (reference sequence). The CDR3 loop reads CASSIGKGTVNTEAFF. CDR3 bases: TGTGCCAGTAGTATAGGCAAAGGGACGGTGAACACTGAAGCTTTCTTT. Complete variable domain (other parts from reference TRBV19 and TRBJ1-1): DGGITQSPKYLFRKEGQNVTLSCEQNLNHDAMYWYRQDPGQGLRLIYYSQIVNDFQKGDIAEGYSVSREKKESFPLTVTSAQKNPTAFYLCASSIGKGTVNTEAFFGQGTRLTVV.

The CDR3 nucleotides read TGTGCCAGCAGTGAGGGCGGGAACCCCTACGAGCAGTACTTC. Its protein product is CASSEGGNPYEQYF. This chain uses TRBV6-1 with TRBJ2-7; D is perhaps TRBD2 (6 bases). Trimming left V 3 bases short and J 2 bases short, with 11 bases between. The CDR3 has 14 residues. CDR1 and CDR2 from the germline V gene are MNHNS and SASEGT.

This clonotype has more than one count but fewer than ten. The chain is built from TRBV13 and TRBJ2-2, with D possibly matching TRBD1 (6 bases). CDR1 and CDR2 (germline): PRHDT, FYEKMQ (reference sequence). The CDR3 is 18 residues long. Trimming took 1 base from V and 0 from J, leaving 15 bases between them. This chain's CDR3 is CASSLEAGESANTGELFF. The DNA for the CDR3 is TGTGCCAGCAGCTTAGAGGCAGGGGAGAGCGCGAACACCGGGGAGCTGTTTTTT.

This clonotype was counted a few times. The J gene is TRBJ1-3, the V gene TRBV4-2; a possible D gene is TRBD1 (5 bases). The CDR3 has 18 amino acids. From germline, CDR1 is LGHNA and CDR2 YNFKEQ. V gave up 0 bases and J gave up 2 bases, with 17 bases separating them. The CDR3 is CASSQELRWAGTGNTIYF. The CDR3 region has the DNA TGTGCCAGCAGCCAAGAGCTAAGATGGGCAGGGACTGGAAACACCATATATTTT.

The J gene is TRBJ1-1, the V gene TRBV11-2; 8 bases fit TRBD1. Germline CDR1 SGHAT, CDR2 FQNNGV. After removal of 5 bases from V and 7 bases from J, the junction contained 3 bases not matched to a gene. The length of the CDR3 is 12 residues. CDR3 sequence reads: CASSRQGYEAFF. CDR3 sequence (DNA): TGTGCCAGCAGCCGACAGGGGTATGAAGCTTTCTTT.

In this sample, this clonotype turned up many times. This chain links TRBV6-5 with TRBJ2-7; possibly TRBD1 or TRBD2 for D (7 bases each). Germline V CDR1 and CDR2: MNHEY, SVGAGI. CDR3 length: 15 amino acids. Deletions cut 2 bases from V and 5 bases from J, with 16 bases between. The CDR3 here is CASSYVEQGGHEQYF. The CDR3 bases are TGTGCCAGCAGTTACGTGGAGCAGGGGGGGCACGAGCAGTACTTC.

This clonotype was seen only a few times. This sequence joins TRBV28 and TRBJ2-5, with D perhaps being TRBD1 or TRBD2 (5 bases each). Germline assignment: CDR1 MDHEN and CDR2 SYDVKM. V was pared by 3 bases and J by 2 bases, with 13 bases between. The CDR3 runs 15 residues. The CDR3 protein is CASSFTRGQQETQYF. The CDR3 region has the DNA TGTGCCAGCAGTTTCACCCGGGGCCAACAAGAGACCCAGTACTTC.

This clonotype has a count of ten or more. V is TRBV12-3 or TRBV12-4 and J is TRBJ1-1; D ambiguous. Trimming cost V 7 bases and J 12 bases, with 21 bases left between them. This CDR3 has 13 residues. CDR3 nucleotides: TGTGCCAGCACCGACCCGGGGTTCGGCCACCCTTTCTTT. Translating gives CASTDPGFGHPFF.